These 27 T cell receptor beta chains were all obtained from the same sample, sequenced in a study of blood T cell repertoires in COVID-19. The table came from immunoSEQ multiplex PCR; TCRdb's copy has only in-frame clones and leaves some out. This table holds a few hundred thousand clones, roughly nine tenths found once. The sample comprised PBMCs or T cells enriched from blood (not recorded which). Every receptor here comes from a woman in her thirties who had recovered from COVID-19.

V gene TRBV6-5 combines with J gene TRBJ2-2, with D possibly being TRBD2 (5 bases). Trimming pared 0 bases from V and 5 bases from J, leaving 10 bases between. Looked up from germline, CDR1 is MNHEY and CDR2 is SVGAGI. The CDR3 consists of 15 residues. CDR3 bases: TGTGCCAGCAGTTACTCGAATAGCGTAACCGGGGAGCTGTTTTTT. Amino acid sequence: CASSYSNSVTGELFF.

The chain combines TRBV9 with TRBJ1-3; D is unresolved. The CDR3 extends over 12 amino acids. Germline V lookup: CDR1 SGDLS, CDR2 YYNGEE. V was trimmed by 4 bases and J by 1 base, leaving 3 bases between them. CDR3 region: CASSLSGNTIYF. CDR3 nucleotide sequence: TGTGCCAGCAGCCTGTCTGGAAACACCATATATTTT.

The chain is built from TRBV2 and TRBJ1-5; possible D gene TRBD1, 6 bases. V was pared by 0 bases and J by 4 bases, with 10 bases between. Germline V lookup: CDR1 SNHLY, CDR2 FYNNEI. The CDR3 runs 15 residues. CDR3 amino acids: CASSEALRGNQPQHF. The CDR3 nucleotides are TGTGCCAGCAGTGAAGCACTCAGGGGTAATCAGCCCCAGCATTTT.

The rearrangement uses TRBV6-4 and TRBJ1-1, with D unclear. V lost 2 bases and J lost 0, with 7 bases in between. The CDR3 runs to 14 residues. Germline V gene sequence: CDR1 MRHNA, CDR2 SNTAGT. The CDR3 region is CASSDGRMNTEAFF. The DNA of the CDR3 is TGTGCCAGCAGTGACGGCAGAATGAACACTGAAGCTTTCTTT.

A few counts support this clone. J is TRBJ1-1 and V is TRBV11-2, with D possibly TRBD1 on 5 matching bases. The ends were cut back, 2 bases at V and 6 bases at J, with 10 bases in the middle. CDR1 and CDR2 (germline): SGHAT, FQNNGV. This CDR3 has 13 amino acids. The CDR3 spells CASSLRTNAEAFF. The CDR3 bases are TGTGCCAGCAGCTTAAGGACAAACGCTGAAGCTTTCTTT.

As DNA, the CDR3 is TGTGCCATTACAGAGAACACTGAAGCTTTCTTT. Translated: CAITENTEAFF. The chain uses TRBV6-5 and TRBJ1-1; no firm D call. V was clipped by 10 bases and J by 1 base, with 7 bases between them. The germline CDR1 and CDR2 sequences are MNHEY and SVGAGI. The CDR3 extends over 11 amino acids.

This chain joins TRBV7-8 and TRBJ1-2; TRBD1 might be the D (5 bases). This CDR3 comprises 14 residues. Germline CDR1 reads SGHVS; CDR2 reads FQNEAQ. The V gene lost 3 bases and the J gene lost 3 bases, with 11 bases spanning the gap. The CDR3 bases are TGTGCCAGCAGCTTCGGAGCGGGGGACTATGGCTACACCTTC. Protein sequence: CASSFGAGDYGYTF.

This clone was observed a handful of times. DNA of the CDR3: TGTGCCAGCAGTGATGGCAGGGTCGGGACTGAAGCTTTCTTT. Amino acid sequence: CASSDGRVGTEAFF. J is TRBJ1-1 and V is TRBV25-1; D is perhaps TRBD1 (5 bases). This CDR3 comprises 14 residues. Trimming took off 3 bases at V and 5 bases at J, with 13 bases between the two ends. Germline CDR1 and CDR2: MGHDK and SYGVNS.

Comment on this clone: Other nucleotide sequences from this sample produce the same CDR3. The chain couples TRBV30 to TRBJ1-1, with D unclear. Germline V gene data show CDR1 as GTSNPN and CDR2 as SVGIG (reference sequence). The CDR3 consists of 13 residues. V dropped 0 bases and J dropped 1 base, with 6 bases sitting between them. As DNA, the CDR3 is TGTGCCTGGAGTGTACGAGGGAACACTGAAGCTTTCTTT. This codes for CAWSVRGNTEAFF.

With respect to this clone: An end of the junction differs from the germline gene, which may be a read error. V and J are TRBV5-1 and TRBJ1-4, with TRBD1 matching over 9 bases. This CDR3 spans 13 amino acids. Looked up from germline, CDR1 is SGHRS and CDR2 is YFSETQ. DNA of the CDR3: TGCGCCAGCAGCGACCGGGACAGGGACCCCCAAATTTTT. Translating it yields CASSDRDRDPQIF.

The chain employs TRBV5-5 and TRBJ1-4; maybe TRBD1 (5 bases). Germline-derived CDR1 and CDR2 are SGHKS and YYEKEE (reference sequence). The CDR3 covers 16 residues. V was shortened by 0 bases and J by 0 bases, with 9 bases between the two germline ends. In DNA form, the CDR3 reads TGTGCCAGCAGCTTGGTTCTGACAGCAACTAATGAAAAACTGTTTTTT. Translating gives CASSLVLTATNEKLFF.

The rearrangement uses TRBV29-1 and TRBJ2-5, with 9 positions matching TRBD2. CDR1 is SQVTM and CDR2 is ANQGSEA in the germline V gene. Trimming took 1 base from V and 4 from J; bases not matched to a gene: 13. This CDR3 contains 17 residues. The CDR3 region is CSVEAFVRAGGGETQYF. The CDR3 bases are TGCAGCGTTGAAGCCTTCGTTCGAGCGGGGGGAGGAGAGACCCAGTACTTC.

V is TRBV21-1 and J is TRBJ2-7; TRBD1 is taken as the D call from the table, unchecked against the DNA. TRBV21-1 is a pseudogene locus. The CDR3 runs 13 residues. The CDR3 DNA reads as TGTGCCAGCAGCAAAGTGGCTGGGGCCGAGCAGTACTTC. It translates to CASSKVAGAEQYF.

The CDR3 sequence is CASMSRGRDYRETQYF. Written as DNA, the CDR3 is TGTGCCAGCATGTCCAGGGGGCGAGATTACCGGGAGACCCAGTACTTC. The chain links TRBV2 to TRBJ2-5; 8 bases are shared with TRBD1. V shed 7 bases, J shed 5 bases, and the junction held 15 bases outside the gene matches. Germline loops: CDR1 SNHLY, CDR2 FYNNEI. The CDR3 is 16 residues long.

V usage is TRBV18 and J usage is TRBJ1-4, with D maybe TRBD1 (5 bases). The CDR3 length is 14 residues. V lost 4 bases and J 5 bases, leaving 11 bases between the germline ends. Per the germline V gene, CDR1 is KGHSH and CDR2 is LQKENI. CDR3 amino acids: CASSLSGGNEKLFF. The CDR3 nucleotides read TGTGCCAGCTCACTTTCCGGGGGAAATGAAAAACTGTTTTTT.

The J gene is TRBJ2-5, the V gene TRBV9; 9 bases are a match to TRBD1. V was pared by 3 bases and J by 8 bases, with 8 bases of the junction left unmatched. Germline-derived CDR1 and CDR2 are SGDLS and YYNGEE. The CDR3 length is 14 residues. The CDR3 nucleotides are TGTGCCAGCAGCGCAGGACAGGGGAGGAATACCCAGTACTTC. Amino acids: CASSAGQGRNTQYF.

The V and J genes are TRBV30 and TRBJ2-7; 8 nucleotides line up with TRBD2. CDR1 is GTSNPN and CDR2 is SVGIG in the germline V gene (reference sequence). The junction had 6 bases not matched to a gene; V was cut back by 3 bases and J by 5 bases. The length of the CDR3 is 13 residues. The chain's CDR3 is CAWRERGGHEQYF. The CDR3 coding sequence is TGTGCCTGGAGGGAACGGGGGGGACACGAGCAGTACTTC.

The V gene is TRBV19, the J gene TRBJ1-4; D uncertain. The CDR3 is 15 amino acids. The V gene lost 1 base and the J gene lost 4 bases, with 10 bases spanning the gap. Germline loops: CDR1 LNHDA, CDR2 SQIVND (reference sequence). The CDR3: CASSIGPGNNEKLFF. CDR3 nucleotides: TGTGCCAGTAGTATAGGGCCCGGGAATAATGAAAAACTGTTTTTT.

This clone was observed at least ten times. The chain carries TRBV6-4 and TRBJ2-2, with TRBD1 matching 7 bases. Germline loops: CDR1 MRHNA, CDR2 SNTAGT. The CDR3 has 15 amino acids. The J segment lost 3 bases and the V segment lost 0 bases, leaving 1 base of the junction unmatched. DNA for the CDR3: TGTGCCAGCAGTGACTCCGGGACAGACACCGGGGAGCTGTTTTTT. Protein sequence: CASSDSGTDTGELFF.

This chain uses TRBV6-5 with TRBJ1-5; 10 nucleotides match TRBD1. There are 14 residues in the CDR3. The trim removed 9 bases at V and 5 bases at J, leaving 7 bases unmatched. Germline assignment: CDR1 MNHEY and CDR2 SVGAGI. The CDR3 DNA is TGTGCCAGAAACCGGGACAGGGGATATCAGCCCCAGCATTTT. Residues: CARNRDRGYQPQHF.

J is TRBJ1-2 and V is TRBV6-5; 10 bases fit TRBD1. The CDR3 is 14 amino acids. Germline CDR1 is MNHEY and CDR2 is SVGAGI. V trimming: 6 bases; J trimming: 8 bases; junction bases outside the gene matches: 9. CDR3 DNA: TGTGCCAGCAGAGCGGGACAGGGGATTTTGGGCTACACCTTC. Residues: CASRAGQGILGYTF.

The rearrangement joins TRBV21-1 to TRBJ2-1; the table's D call of TRBD2 was not tested on the DNA. TRBV21-1 is annotated as a pseudogene. This CDR3 spans 15 amino acids. In nucleotides, the CDR3 is TGTGCCAGCAGCAGTCAACCTAGCAGGTACAATGAGCAGTTCTTC. Translated, it gives CASSSQPSRYNEQFF.

The chain couples TRBV28 to TRBJ1-2; D remains unclear. V was pared by 3 bases and J by 1 base, with 18 bases between. Per germline, CDR1 MDHEN and CDR2 SYDVKM. This CDR3 region has 17 residues. CDR3 bases: TGTGCCAGCAGTTTTAGCTTCAGTGGTGCAGATAACTATGGCTACACCTTC. It codes for CASSFSFSGADNYGYTF.

J is TRBJ2-3 and V is TRBV5-4; 10 positions agree with TRBD2. The CDR3 spans 17 residues. In germline, CDR1 is SGHNT, CDR2 YYREEE (reference sequence). The J segment lost 2 bases and the V segment lost 2 bases, leaving 8 bases of the junction unmatched. CDR3 sequence: CASSFPSGGAATDTQYF. As DNA, the CDR3 is TGTGCCAGCAGCTTCCCTAGCGGGGGCGCCGCCACAGATACGCAGTATTTT.

The chain joins TRBV4-3 to TRBJ1-1; TRBD1 is a possible D gene (5 bases). Trimming left V 2 bases short and J 4 bases short, with 14 bases between. Germline values: CDR1 LGHNA, CDR2 YSLEER. The CDR3 extends over 15 amino acids. The CDR3 nucleotides are TGCGCCAGCAGCCAATTCGTGGGGGGGGGCACTGAAGCTTTCTTT. Protein: CASSQFVGGGTEAFF.

V usage is TRBV19 and J usage is TRBJ2-2; TRBD2 agrees at 16 bases. Looked up from germline, CDR1 is LNHDA and CDR2 is SQIVND (reference sequence). The CDR3 consists of 19 residues. J gave up 1 base and V 5 bases, and 7 bases lay outside the gene matches. Here the CDR3 reads CASSVSGTSGGVNTGELFF. As DNA, the CDR3 is TGTGCCAGTAGTGTCTCCGGGACTAGCGGGGGGGTGAACACCGGGGAGCTGTTTTTT.

The chain recombines TRBV30 with TRBJ2-7, with 8 bases identical to TRBD1. The germline gives CDR1 GTSNPN, CDR2 SVGIG (reference sequence). V dropped 0 bases and J dropped 3; count of bases not matched to a gene: 7. The CDR3 loop spans 15 amino acids. The CDR3 here is CAWSVLGQGGYEQYF. In DNA, the CDR3 is TGTGCCTGGAGTGTACTAGGACAGGGAGGCTACGAGCAGTACTTC.